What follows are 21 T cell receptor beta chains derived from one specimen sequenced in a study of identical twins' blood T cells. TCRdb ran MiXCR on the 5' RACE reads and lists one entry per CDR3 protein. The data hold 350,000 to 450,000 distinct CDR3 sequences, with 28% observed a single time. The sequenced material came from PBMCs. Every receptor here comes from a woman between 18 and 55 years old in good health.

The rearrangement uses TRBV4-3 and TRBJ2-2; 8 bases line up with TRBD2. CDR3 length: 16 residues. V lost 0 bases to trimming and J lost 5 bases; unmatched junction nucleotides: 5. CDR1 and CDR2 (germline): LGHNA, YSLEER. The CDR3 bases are TGCGCCAGCAGCCAAGAAAGCGGGAGTTTGACCGGGGAGCTGTTTTTT. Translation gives CASSQESGSLTGELFF.

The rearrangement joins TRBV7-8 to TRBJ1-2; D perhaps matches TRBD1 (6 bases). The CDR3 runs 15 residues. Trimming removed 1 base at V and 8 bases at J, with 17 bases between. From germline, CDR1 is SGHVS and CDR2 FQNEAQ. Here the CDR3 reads CASSLEGVRSSGYTF. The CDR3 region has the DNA TGTGCCAGCAGCTTAGAGGGGGTACGATCATCGGGCTACACCTTC.

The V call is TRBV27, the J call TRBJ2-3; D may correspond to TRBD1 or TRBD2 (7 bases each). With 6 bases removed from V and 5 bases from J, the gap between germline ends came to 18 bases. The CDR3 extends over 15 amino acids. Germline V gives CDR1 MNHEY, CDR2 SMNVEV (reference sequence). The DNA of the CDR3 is TGTGCCAGCAGCCCTAGACAGGGAGGGGTAGATACGCAGTATTTT. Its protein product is CASSPRQGGVDTQYF.

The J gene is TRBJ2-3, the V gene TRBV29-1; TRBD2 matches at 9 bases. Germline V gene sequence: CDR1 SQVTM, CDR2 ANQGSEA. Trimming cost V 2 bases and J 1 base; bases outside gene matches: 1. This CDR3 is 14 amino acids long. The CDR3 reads CSVEQRGGTDTQYF. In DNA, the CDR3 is TGCAGCGTTGAACAGCGGGGGGGCACAGATACGCAGTATTTT.

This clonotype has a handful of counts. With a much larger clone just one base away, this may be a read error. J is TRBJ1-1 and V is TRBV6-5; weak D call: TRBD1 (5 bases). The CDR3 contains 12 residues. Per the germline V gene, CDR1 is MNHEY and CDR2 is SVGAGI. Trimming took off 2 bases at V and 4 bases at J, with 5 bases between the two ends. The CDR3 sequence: CASSYGTTEAFF. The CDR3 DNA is TGTGCCAGCAGTTACGGGACCACTGAAGCTTTCTTT.

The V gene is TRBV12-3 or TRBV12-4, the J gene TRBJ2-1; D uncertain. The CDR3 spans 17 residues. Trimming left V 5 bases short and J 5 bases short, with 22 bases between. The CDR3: CASSPMARLRFHNEQFF. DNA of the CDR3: TGTGCCAGCAGTCCGATGGCGAGACTCCGCTTTCACAATGAGCAGTTCTTC.

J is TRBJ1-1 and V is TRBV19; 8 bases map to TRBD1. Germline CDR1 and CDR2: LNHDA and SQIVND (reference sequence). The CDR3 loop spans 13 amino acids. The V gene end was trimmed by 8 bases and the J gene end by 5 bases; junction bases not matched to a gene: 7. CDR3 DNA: TGTGCCAGTTTAACAGGGGGGATTACTGAAGCTTTCTTT. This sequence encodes CASLTGGITEAFF.

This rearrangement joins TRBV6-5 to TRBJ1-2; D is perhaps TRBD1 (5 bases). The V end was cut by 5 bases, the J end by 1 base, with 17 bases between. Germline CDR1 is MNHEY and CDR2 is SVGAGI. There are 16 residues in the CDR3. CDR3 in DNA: TGTGCCAGCAGTAACCCGAGGAGGGGTAATAACTATGGCTACACCTTC. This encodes CASSNPRRGNNYGYTF.

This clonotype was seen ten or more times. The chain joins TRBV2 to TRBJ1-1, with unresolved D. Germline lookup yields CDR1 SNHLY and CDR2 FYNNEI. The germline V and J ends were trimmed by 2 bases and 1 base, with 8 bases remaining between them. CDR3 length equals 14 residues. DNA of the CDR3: TGTGCCAGCAGTGAAATGGGAGGGAACACTGAAGCTTTCTTT. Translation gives CASSEMGGNTEAFF.

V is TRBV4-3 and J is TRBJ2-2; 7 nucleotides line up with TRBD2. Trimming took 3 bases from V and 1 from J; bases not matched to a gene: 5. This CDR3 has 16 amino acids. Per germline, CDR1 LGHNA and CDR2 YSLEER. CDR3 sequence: CASSHLLAGNTGELFF. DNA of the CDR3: TGCGCCAGCAGCCACCTCTTAGCGGGGAACACCGGGGAGCTGTTTTTT.

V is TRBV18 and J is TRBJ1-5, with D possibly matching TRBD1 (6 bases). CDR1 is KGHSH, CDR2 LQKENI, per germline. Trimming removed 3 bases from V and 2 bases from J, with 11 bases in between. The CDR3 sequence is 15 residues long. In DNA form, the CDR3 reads TGTGCCAGCTCACCGGCAGGGGTACGCAATCAGCCCCAGCATTTT. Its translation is CASSPAGVRNQPQHF. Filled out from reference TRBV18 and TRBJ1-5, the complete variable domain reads NAGVMQNPRHLVRRRGQEARLRCSPMKGHSHVYWYRQLPEEGLKFMVYLQKENIIDESGMPKERFSAEFPKEGPSILRIQQVVRGDSAAYFCASSPAGVRNQPQHFGDGTRLSIL.

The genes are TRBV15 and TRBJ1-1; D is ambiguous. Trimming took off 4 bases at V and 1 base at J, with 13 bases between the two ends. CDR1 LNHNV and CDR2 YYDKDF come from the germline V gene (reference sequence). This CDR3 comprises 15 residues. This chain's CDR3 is CATSIPGRSNTEAFF. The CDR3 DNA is TGTGCCACCAGCATTCCAGGCAGGTCGAACACTGAAGCTTTCTTT. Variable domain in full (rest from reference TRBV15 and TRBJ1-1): DAMVIQNPRYQVTQFGKPVTLSCSQTLNHNVMYWYQQKSSQAPKLLFHYYDKDFNNEADTPDNFQSRRPNTSFCFLDIRSPGLGDTAMYLCATSIPGRSNTEAFFGQGTRLTVV.

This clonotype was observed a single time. The CDR3 DNA follows: TGTGCCTGGAGTTTGGGACTAGCGGTCGTCTCCTACGAGCAGTACTTC. This encodes CAWSLGLAVVSYEQYF. The rearrangement uses TRBV30 and TRBJ2-7, with 11 positions matching TRBD2. Germline loops: CDR1 GTSNPN, CDR2 SVGIG (reference sequence). CDR3 length equals 16 residues. V lost 2 bases, J lost 0 bases, and 6 bases stayed unmatched.

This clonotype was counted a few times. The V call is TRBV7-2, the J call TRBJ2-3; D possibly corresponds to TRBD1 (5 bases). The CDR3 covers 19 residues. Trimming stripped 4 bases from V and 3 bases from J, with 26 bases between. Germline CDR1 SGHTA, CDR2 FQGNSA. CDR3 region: CASSSYLTHGPRDTDTQYF. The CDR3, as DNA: TGTGCCAGCAGCTCCTATCTAACCCACGGTCCCAGGGATACAGATACGCAGTATTTT.

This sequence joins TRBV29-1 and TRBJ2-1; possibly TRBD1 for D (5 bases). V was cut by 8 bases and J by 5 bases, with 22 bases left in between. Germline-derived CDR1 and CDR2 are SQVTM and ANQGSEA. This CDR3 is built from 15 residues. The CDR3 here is CSTLFRRREDNEQFF. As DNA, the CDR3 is TGCAGCACACTATTTCGGCGCAGGGAAGACAATGAGCAGTTCTTC.

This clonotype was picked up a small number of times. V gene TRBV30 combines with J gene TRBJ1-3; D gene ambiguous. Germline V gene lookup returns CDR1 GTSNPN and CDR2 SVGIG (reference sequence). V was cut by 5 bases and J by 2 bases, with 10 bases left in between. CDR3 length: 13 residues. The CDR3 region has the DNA TGTGCCTGGGCGTCGGGTGCTGGAAACACCATATATTTT. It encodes CAWASGAGNTIYF.

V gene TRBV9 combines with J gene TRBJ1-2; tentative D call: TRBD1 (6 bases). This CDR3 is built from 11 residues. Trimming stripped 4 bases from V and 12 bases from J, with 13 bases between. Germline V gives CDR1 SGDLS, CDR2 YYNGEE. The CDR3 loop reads CASSFRDNHTF. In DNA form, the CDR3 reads TGTGCCAGCAGCTTTCGGGACAACCACACCTTC.

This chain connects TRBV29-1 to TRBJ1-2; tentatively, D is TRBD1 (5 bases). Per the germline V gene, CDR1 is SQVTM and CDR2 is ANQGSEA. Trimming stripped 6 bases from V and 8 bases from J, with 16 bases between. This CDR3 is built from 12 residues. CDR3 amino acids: CSVGGGGHGYTF. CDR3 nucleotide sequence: TGCAGCGTGGGGGGGGGAGGCCACGGCTACACCTTC.

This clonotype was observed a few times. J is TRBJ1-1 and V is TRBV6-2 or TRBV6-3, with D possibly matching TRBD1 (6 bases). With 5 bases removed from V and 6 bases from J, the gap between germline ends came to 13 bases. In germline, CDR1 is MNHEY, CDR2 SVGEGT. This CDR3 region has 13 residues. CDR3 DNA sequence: TGTGCCAGCAGTGACCACAGGGCTCCTGAAGCTTTCTTT. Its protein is CASSDHRAPEAFF.

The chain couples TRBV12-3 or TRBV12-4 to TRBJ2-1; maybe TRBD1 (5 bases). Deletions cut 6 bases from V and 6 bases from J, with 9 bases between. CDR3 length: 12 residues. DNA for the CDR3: TGTGCCAGCAGAAGCGACAGCAATGAGCAGTTCTTC. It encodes CASRSDSNEQFF.

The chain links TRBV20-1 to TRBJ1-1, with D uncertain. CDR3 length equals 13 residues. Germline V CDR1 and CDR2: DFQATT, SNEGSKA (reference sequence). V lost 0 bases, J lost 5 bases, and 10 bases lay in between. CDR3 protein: CSAREAEETEAFF. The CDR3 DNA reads TGCAGTGCTAGAGAGGCGGAGGAAACTGAAGCTTTCTTT.